Reported below is one T cell receptor beta chain. Its antigen remains unidentified. Base qualities are missing; no much larger clone stands one base away. The CDR1 and CDR2 encoded by the germline V gene are SGHTA and FQGNSA. Measured from the cysteine to the phenylalanine, the CDR3 is 14 residues long. Only the CDR3 region is kept as DNA, spanning 42 bases read in frame from base 1. V is pruned by 6 bases and J by 7 bases, leaving 7 bases of the junction without a gene match. Using the deep immunoSEQ assay, TCR CDR3 regions were amplified from genomic DNA by multiplex PCR. Extracted genomic DNA from each cell subset was spread evenly across all wells of several immunoSEQ 96-well plates, with each plate serving as a replicate. For unsorted PBMC, 250 to 350 ng of genomic DNA, equivalent to about 30,000 T cell genomes, went into each replicate PCR. Genomic DNA from unsorted PBMC was sequenced over ten immunoSEQ deep assay plates. Purified libraries were measured with a Qubit 3.0 fluorometer, size-checked on a Bioanalyzer 2100, and measured again with the KAPA Library Quantification kit. Every immunoSEQ 96-well plate was sequenced on a dedicated single-read 150-cycle Illumina NextSeq 550 flow cell. The source study handled its data this way. Because the immunoSEQ output held only junctional sequences and lacked quality scores, the filtering could not match the filtering applied to full-length reads. Sequences were annotated with PyIR, a Python wrapper for IgBLAST v1.9, using IMGT germline references to assign V/J genes and CDR3. Reads with weak V/J assignments (E-value above 1e-6), missing CDR3, stop codons, out-of-frame junctions, or ambiguous translated residues were removed. A V3J clonotype was defined by an identical inferred V gene, J gene, and CDR3 amino acid sequence. To compute the percentage overlap between repertoires, the number of shared unique clonotypes was divided by the size of the smaller repertoire. Richness of each repertoire was evaluated using RTK rarefaction, the Chao1 estimator, and Recon v2.1 estimates of unobserved clonotypes. TCRdb provides this immuneACCESS table in a form limited to in-frame rearrangements. Some clones are lacking; in checked studies, under half of them reflect an unresolved V gene, and why the rest are absent is not known. V and J calls and clone size follow that table, whereas D and trimming were derived from the DNA. The sample profile shows fewer than 650,000 clones; 60% to 85% of them were found once. The ten top clones hold approximately 12% of the sample.

These data are taken from a study of shared clonotypes between healthy human individuals (dated by TCRdb to the early 2020s). About the study as a whole: Three men and two women, aged 18 to 49 years, made up the cohort. The study deeply sequenced blood TCR repertoires of about 5 healthy adults to estimate repertoire size and the extent of clonotype sharing between individuals. To increase sequencing depth and limit assay-specific biases, different laboratories used diverse techniques to prepare libraries and sequence TCR repertoires. Each donor's leukapheresis produced roughly between about 0.8 and 8.9 billion PBMCs. Findings and caveats that apply to the study as a whole: Pairwise subsampling indicated that sequencing depth was expected to affect the degree of clonotype sharing among donors. Because the study included only a small number of donors, the genetic and exposure-history diversity represented was limited. Sampling was restricted to blood, and TCR repertoires in tissue are likely to differ from TCR repertoires in blood.

Donors were healthy HIV-negative adults with no recently reported acute infections or vaccinations. All donors were Caucasian adults living in Nashville, Tennessee, USA. In the unsorted samples, approximately 85 million PBMCs were counted, and genomic DNA was extracted using the QIAamp DNA Blood Mini kit. After blood collection by leukapheresis, PBMCs were isolated using Ficoll-Histopaque density gradient centrifugation and then cryopreserved in the vapor phase of liquid nitrogen. The sequence came from a woman in her forties in good health. Some clones in this sample may be carry-over from other donors' samples. The chain joins TRBV7-2 to TRBJ1-4; 8 nucleotides in the junction match TRBD1. The sequenced sample consisted of PBMCs. In nucleotides, the sequence is TGTGCCAGCAGTACCGACAGGGGCAGTGAAAAACTGTTTTTT. This yields the protein CASSTDRGSEKLFF. The reference TRBV7-2 and TRBJ1-4 proteins fill in what lies around the CDR3, so the full variable domain reads GAGVSQSPSNKVTEKGKDVELRCDPISGHTALYWYRQSLGQGLEFLIYFQGNSAPDKSGLPSDRFSAERTGGSVSTLTIQRTQQEDSAVYLCASSTDRGSEKLFFGSGTQLSVL.